Below are 30 T cell receptor beta chains sequenced from a single sample in a study of cytomegalovirus exposure and HLA in healthy donors. The PCR made use of 60 Vbeta and 13 Jbeta primers. TCRdb's table, derived via immunoSEQ multiplex PCR, lists solely in-frame clones and lacks some. The data hold under 95,000 clones, with roughly 80% observed a single time. The sample comprised PBMCs. The source is a man aged 40-55 years in good health and CMV-seronegative.

V usage is TRBV10-1 and J usage is TRBJ1-1; possible D gene TRBD1, 6 bases. The V and J ends lost 2 bases and 0 bases respectively, with 13 bases between them. Germline values: CDR1 WNHNN, CDR2 SYGVQD (reference sequence). CDR3 length equals 16 residues. CDR3: CASSEQRGQLNTEAFF. CDR3 in DNA: TGCGCCAGCAGTGAGCAAAGAGGACAGCTGAACACTGAAGCTTTCTTT.

The chain joins TRBV6-5 to TRBJ2-7; the match to TRBD1 covers 11 bases. V lost 4 bases to trimming and J lost 3 bases; unmatched junction nucleotides: 2. The germline CDR1 and CDR2 sequences are MNHEY and SVGAGI. The CDR3 loop spans 14 amino acids. The CDR3 bases are TGTGCCAGCAGTTTAGGGACAGGGGGCTACGAGCAGTACTTC. Protein sequence: CASSLGTGGYEQYF.

The rearrangement uses TRBV25-1 and TRBJ1-2, with 7 nucleotides matching TRBD1. The ends lost 4 bases at V and 4 bases at J; junction bases unmatched: 3. In germline, CDR1 is MGHDK, CDR2 SYGVNS. The CDR3 length is 13 residues. CDR3: CASSAQGRYGYTF. CDR3 coding DNA: TGTGCCAGCAGTGCACAGGGGCGCTATGGCTACACCTTC.

This chain joins TRBV15 and TRBJ1-4; 8 bases align to TRBD1. V shed 5 bases, J shed 5 bases, and the junction held 7 bases outside the gene matches. The CDR3 spans 15 residues. Germline V CDR1 and CDR2: LNHNV, YYDKDF (reference sequence). This CDR3 reads CATSPTGGANEKLFF. The CDR3 coding sequence is TGTGCCACCAGCCCAACAGGGGGGGCGAATGAAAAACTGTTTTTT.

The V gene is TRBV7-8, the J gene TRBJ2-5, with TRBD2 matching 9 bases. Germline V CDR1 and CDR2: SGHVS, FQNEAQ. The CDR3 spans 17 residues. The V segment lost 1 base and the J segment 5 bases; nucleotides outside the gene matches: 11. CDR3 DNA: TGTGCCAGCAGCTTAGTGTCGGCGGGAGGGCCACGGGAGACCCAGTACTTC. Translating it yields CASSLVSAGGPRETQYF.

The genes are TRBV9 and TRBJ1-1; D gene ambiguous. V was trimmed by 0 bases and J by 0 bases, leaving 9 bases between them. The CDR3 length is 15 residues. CDR1 and CDR2 (germline): SGDLS, YYNGEE. CDR3 in amino acids: CASSVGGSMNTEAFF. The CDR3 nucleotides read TGTGCCAGCAGCGTAGGAGGGTCTATGAACACTGAAGCTTTCTTT. The variable domain in full, completed from reference TRBV9 and TRBJ1-1, reads DSGVTQTPKHLITATGQRVTLRCSPRSGDLSVYWYQQSLDQGLQFLIQYYNGEERAKGNILERFSAQQFPDLHSELNLSSLELGDSALYFCASSVGGSMNTEAFFGQGTRLTVV.

This chain joins TRBV29-1 and TRBJ2-7; 10 bases match TRBD1. CDR3 size: 14 residues. CDR1 is SQVTM and CDR2 is ANQGSEA in the germline V gene. Germline trimming cut 5 bases from V and 3 bases from J; bases unmatched to any gene: 7. The CDR3 DNA reads as TGCAGCGTTTCGGGCGGGACAGGGGTCTACGAGCAGTACTTC. Protein product: CSVSGGTGVYEQYF.

The chain couples TRBV5-8 to TRBJ1-1; D is perhaps TRBD1 (6 bases). Between the trimmed V and J ends, which lost 3 bases and 0 bases, there was a span of 12 bases. The germline V gene has CDR1 SGHTS and CDR2 YDEGEE. The CDR3 totals 15 residues. This CDR3 reads CASSSPDRMNTEAFF. CDR3 coding DNA: TGTGCCAGCAGCTCGCCGGACAGAATGAACACTGAAGCTTTCTTT.

The rearrangement links TRBV19 to TRBJ2-1, with TRBD2 matching over 12 bases. J lost 4 bases, V lost 2 bases, and 12 bases had no gene match. Germline values: CDR1 LNHDA, CDR2 SQIVND (reference sequence). The CDR3 sequence is 19 residues long. The CDR3 reads CASSIIRHRTSGVYNEQFF. The CDR3 DNA reads TGTGCCAGTAGTATAATCCGCCACCGGACTAGCGGGGTTTACAATGAGCAGTTCTTC.

The rearrangement links TRBV9 to TRBJ2-7, with TRBD2 matching over 10 bases. Trimming took 0 bases from V and 0 from J; bases not matched to a gene: 3. CDR3 size: 16 residues. CDR1 and CDR2 from the germline V gene are SGDLS and YYNGEE. In DNA, the CDR3 is TGTGCCAGCAGCGTAGATCCTAGCGGGAGCTCCTACGAGCAGTACTTC. Its translation is CASSVDPSGSSYEQYF.

This chain links TRBV7-9 with TRBJ1-2; no definite D call. CDR3 length: 11 residues. Trimming shortened V by 10 bases and J by 3 bases, and 9 bases separated the two germline ends. Germline assignment: CDR1 SEHNR and CDR2 FQNEAQ (reference sequence). The CDR3 nucleotides are TGTGCCACTGGACTGGACTATGGCTACACCTTC. Its translation is CATGLDYGYTF.

The chain links TRBV18 to TRBJ1-5; D might be TRBD1 (5 bases). Germline V lookup: CDR1 KGHSH, CDR2 LQKENI. Trimming pared 3 bases from V and 8 bases from J, leaving 11 bases between. The CDR3 is made up of 13 amino acids. The CDR3 bases are TGTGCCAGCTCACCGGCAGGGTTTAAGCCCCAGCATTTT. Protein sequence: CASSPAGFKPQHF.

The chain uses TRBV2 and TRBJ2-7; 9 bases fit TRBD1. From germline, CDR1 is SNHLY and CDR2 FYNNEI. Losses at the gene ends were 6 bases for V and 4 bases for J; bases not matched to a gene: 7. The CDR3 is made up of 14 amino acids. The CDR3 DNA follows: TGTGCCAGCAGGAAGGGGGGACAGGGTTACGAGCAGTACTTC. This sequence encodes CASRKGGQGYEQYF.

This clone was observed a handful of times. CDR3 nucleotide sequence: TGTGCCAGCAGCCTTATTAGTGAGCAGTTCTTC. This encodes CASSLISEQFF. This chain links TRBV7-3 with TRBJ2-1; D is uncertain. Germline lookup yields CDR1 SGHTA and CDR2 FQGTGA. The CDR3 is made up of 11 amino acids. Trimming stripped 5 bases from V and 9 bases from J, with 8 bases between.

The chain has TRBV27 and TRBJ1-1; 8 bases line up with TRBD1. This CDR3 spans 14 amino acids. Germline V lookup: CDR1 MNHEY, CDR2 SMNVEV (reference sequence). V gave up 5 bases and J gave up 6 bases; unmatched junction bases: 8. Written as DNA, the CDR3 is TGTGCCAGCAGTCGAGACAGGGGCAGGTCTGAAGCTTTCTTT. Translation gives CASSRDRGRSEAFF.

The chain employs TRBV12-5 and TRBJ1-2; no clear D. The CDR3 runs 13 residues. In germline, CDR1 is LGHNT, CDR2 FRNRAP. V lost 4 bases, J lost 4 bases, and 10 bases lay in between. In DNA form, the CDR3 reads TGTGCTAGTGGTTCCGGGGAGAGCTATGGCTACACCTTC. Translation gives CASGSGESYGYTF.

The chain carries TRBV7-3 and TRBJ1-2; 9 nucleotides agree with TRBD1. CDR3 length: 15 residues. Germline CDR1 and CDR2: SGHTA and FQGTGA. V shed 2 bases and J 4 bases; nucleotides not matched to a gene: 5. In nucleotides, the CDR3 is TGTGCCAGCAGCTTATTGAGGACAGGGGTCTATGGCTACACCTTC. Translated: CASSLLRTGVYGYTF. Looking up the rest from reference TRBV7-3 and TRBJ1-2 gives the full variable domain: GAGVSQTPSNKVTEKGKYVELRCDPISGHTALYWYRQSLGQGPEFLIYFQGTGAADDSGLPNDRFFAVRPEGSVSTLKIQRTERGDSAVYLCASSLLRTGVYGYTFGSGTRLTVV.

V is TRBV7-8 and J is TRBJ1-5; the D is unclear. The ends were cut back, 2 bases at V and 2 bases at J, with 10 bases in the middle. The CDR3 sequence is 15 residues long. The germline gives CDR1 SGHVS, CDR2 FQNEAQ. CDR3 sequence reads: CASSLIGTGNQPQHF. The CDR3 region has the DNA TGTGCCAGCAGCTTAATCGGCACAGGCAATCAGCCCCAGCATTTT.

V and J are TRBV19 and TRBJ1-1, with D unclear. Per the germline V gene, CDR1 is LNHDA and CDR2 is SQIVND (reference sequence). This CDR3 has 14 residues. Trimming shortened V by 3 bases and J by 0 bases, and 8 bases separated the two germline ends. The CDR3 DNA sequence: TGTGCCAGTAGTATTGAGGGTGTGAACACTGAAGCTTTCTTT. Amino acids: CASSIEGVNTEAFF.

This clone was detected a few times. The rearrangement uses TRBV4-2 and TRBJ2-1; 8 positions agree with TRBD2. The V gene's germline CDR1 is LGHNA and CDR2 YNFKEQ. Unmatched junction bases numbered 6, after V lost 6 bases and J lost 8 bases. The CDR3 totals 13 residues. CDR3 protein: CASRLGLDDEQFF. The CDR3 DNA sequence: TGTGCCAGCAGACTGGGACTAGACGATGAGCAGTTCTTC.

This rearrangement joins TRBV4-1 to TRBJ2-2; TRBD2 agrees at 9 bases. This CDR3 region has 16 residues. The germline gives CDR1 MGHRA, CDR2 YSYEKL. J was trimmed by 4 bases and V by 3 bases; bases with no gene match: 6. CDR3 amino acids: CASSHKLAGVTGELFF. For the CDR3, the DNA is TGCGCCAGCAGCCACAAACTAGCGGGCGTCACCGGGGAGCTGTTTTTT.

This chain connects TRBV29-1 to TRBJ1-3, with a tentative D call TRBD1 (5 bases). CDR1 and CDR2 from the germline V gene are SQVTM and ANQGSEA. This CDR3 comprises 15 residues. Trimming cost V 5 bases and J 13 bases, with 27 bases left between them. CDR3 nucleotide sequence: TGCAGCGTTAATCCAGTAAGGGGCAGCCCCGGTGGGATATATTTT. Translation: CSVNPVRGSPGGIYF.

This chain connects TRBV19 to TRBJ2-5; D ambiguous. Germline V gives CDR1 LNHDA, CDR2 SQIVND (reference sequence). The CDR3 sequence is 13 residues long. Trimming pared 5 bases from V and 3 bases from J, leaving 10 bases between. The CDR3 reads CASSALLKETQYF. The CDR3 coding sequence is TGTGCCAGTAGTGCCCTATTAAAAGAGACCCAGTACTTC.

The chain recombines TRBV30 with TRBJ2-7; the match to TRBD2 covers 7 bases. Germline CDR1 and CDR2: GTSNPN and SVGIG (reference sequence). V trimming: 2 bases; J trimming: 9 bases; junction bases outside the gene matches: 13. The CDR3 has 14 residues. The DNA for the CDR3 is TGTGCCTGGAGTAGGAGGGAGGGGCTTTCAGCGCAGTACTTC. The encoded protein is CAWSRREGLSAQYF.

This chain links TRBV9 with TRBJ2-7; 9 bases line up with TRBD2. CDR1 and CDR2 from the germline V gene are SGDLS and YYNGEE. With V trimmed by 0 bases and J by 3 bases, 4 bases remained unmatched. CDR3 length equals 15 residues. CDR3 amino acids: CASSVVAGGDYEQYF. The CDR3 DNA sequence: TGTGCCAGCAGCGTAGTGGCGGGAGGGGACTACGAGCAGTACTTC. Based on the CDR3 plus reference TRBV9 and TRBJ2-7, the full variable domain is DSGVTQTPKHLITATGQRVTLRCSPRSGDLSVYWYQQSLDQGLQFLIQYYNGEERAKGNILERFSAQQFPDLHSELNLSSLELGDSALYFCASSVVAGGDYEQYFGPGTRLTVT.

This sequence joins TRBV7-3 and TRBJ2-7, with 8 bases fitting TRBD1. Germline loops: CDR1 SGHTA, CDR2 FQGTGA. CDR3 length: 13 residues. Trimming at V came to 0 bases and at J to 6 bases, leaving 1 base not matched to a gene. The CDR3 nucleotides are TGTGCCAGCAGCTTAACCGGGACAGGCGAGCAGTACTTC. Translated, it gives CASSLTGTGEQYF.

The chain links TRBV7-8 to TRBJ2-7; the D is unclear. Trimming shortened V by 1 base and J by 4 bases, and 8 bases separated the two germline ends. The CDR3 covers 13 residues. From germline, CDR1 is SGHVS and CDR2 FQNEAQ. CDR3 in amino acids: CASSLVPLYEQYF. The DNA of the CDR3 is TGTGCCAGCAGCTTAGTGCCCCTATACGAGCAGTACTTC.

The gene calls are TRBV6-5 and TRBJ1-2, with 9 bases fitting TRBD1. Germline CDR1 is MNHEY and CDR2 is SVGAGI. The V gene end was trimmed by 5 bases and the J gene end by 6 bases; junction bases not matched to a gene: 10. The CDR3 sequence is 15 residues long. CDR3 region: CASSTPGQGANGYTF. The DNA of the CDR3 is TGTGCCAGCAGTACACCGGGACAGGGCGCGAATGGCTACACCTTC.

The rearrangement links TRBV28 to TRBJ1-5; TRBD1 is a possible D gene (6 bases). Trimming removed 7 bases at V and 0 bases at J, with 13 bases between. Germline-derived CDR1 and CDR2 are MDHEN and SYDVKM. This CDR3 is built from 15 residues. This CDR3 reads CASTDYRDSNQPQHF. CDR3 in DNA: TGTGCCAGCACCGATTACAGGGATAGCAATCAGCCCCAGCATTTT.

This clone showed up just once. The V and J genes are TRBV15 and TRBJ2-7; 7 bases line up with TRBD2. The CDR3 is made up of 13 amino acids. The germline V gene encodes CDR1 LNHNV and CDR2 YYDKDF (reference sequence). CDR3 region: CAAGGSRGYEQYF. CDR3 in DNA: TGTGCGGCAGGCGGGAGTAGGGGCTACGAGCAGTACTTC.